This T cell receptor beta chain was sequenced during a study of cytomegalovirus exposure and HLA in healthy donors. Turning to this clone: Its antigen is unidentified.

Only in-frame clones appear in the TCRdb table, and some are missing; sequencing was by immunoSEQ multiplex PCR. This table has fewer than 350,000 clones, roughly 88% appearing once. CDR1 is LNHDA and CDR2 is SQIVND in the germline V gene (reference sequence). J lost 4 bases, V lost 3 bases, and 11 bases had no gene match. The CDR3 loop spans 18 amino acids. Study results and caveats: The TCR clusters that emerged in the first cohort tended, a later analysis found, to co-occur in the roughly 120 validation repertoires.

The genes are TRBV19 and TRBJ2-5; 13 bases fit TRBD2. The TCR sequence derives from a woman younger than 35 in good health and CMV-seronegative. Material: PBMCs. Here the CDR3 reads CASSITGTSGTWGETQYF. CDR3 bases: TGTGCCAGTAGTATTACCGGGACTAGCGGGACTTGGGGAGAGACCCAGTACTTC.